These 18 T cell receptor beta chains came from one sample sequenced in a study of OX40 agonist ivuxolimab in advanced cancers. Method: immunoSEQ multiplex PCR; TCRdb's copy keeps in-frame clones and lacks some. This sample carries tens of thousands of clones, about 88% of them seen once, and the ten largest clones take 1.5%. The specimen comprised CD4+ or CD8+ T cells sorted from blood, sampled in a trial of the OX40 agonist ivuxolimab. These receptors all come from an adult with an advanced solid tumor such as melanoma, head and neck, liver or kidney cancer.

The V call is TRBV28, the J call TRBJ1-3; no clear D. The CDR3 is 12 residues long. V lost 10 bases and J 4 bases, leaving 11 bases between the germline ends. Germline V gene lookup returns CDR1 MDHEN and CDR2 SYDVKM. CDR3 nucleotides: TGTGCCACCTGCCGACAAGGAAACACCATATATTTT. It specifies CATCRQGNTIYF.

The chain joins TRBV6-5 to TRBJ1-2; TRBD1 might be the D (6 bases). The germline V gene has CDR1 MNHEY and CDR2 SVGAGI. The CDR3 consists of 14 residues. V dropped 4 bases and J dropped 0 bases, with 9 bases sitting between them. CDR3 amino acids: CASSSGGSNYGYTF. DNA for the CDR3: TGTGCCAGCAGTTCCGGGGGCTCTAACTATGGCTACACCTTC.

V usage is TRBV30 and J usage is TRBJ1-3; a weak D match, TRBD1 (5 bases). The germline V gene encodes CDR1 GTSNPN and CDR2 SVGIG (reference sequence). The CDR3 is 12 amino acids. The ends were cut back, 5 bases at V and 5 bases at J, with 10 bases in the middle. The CDR3 loop reads CAWEGLRNTIYF. The DNA for the CDR3 is TGTGCCTGGGAGGGGTTGAGAAACACCATATATTTT.

This chain links TRBV6-5 with TRBJ1-1; D is ambiguous. Germline loops: CDR1 MNHEY, CDR2 SVGAGI. The CDR3 totals 13 residues. Trimming took 10 bases from V and 5 from J, leaving 17 bases between them. The CDR3 protein is CATQTRGATEAFF. The CDR3 region has the DNA TGTGCCACCCAAACCCGGGGAGCTACTGAAGCTTTCTTT.

This clone is a singleton in its sample. The V and J genes are TRBV7-8 and TRBJ2-5; 8 bases fit TRBD1. Germline V gene data show CDR1 as SGHVS and CDR2 as FQNEAQ. The CDR3 consists of 14 residues. After removal of 5 bases from V and 10 bases from J, the junction contained 12 bases not matched to a gene. CDR3 residues: CASSPDRGRWSQYF. The DNA for the CDR3 is TGTGCCAGCAGCCCTGACAGGGGTCGGTGGAGCCAGTACTTC.

The chain combines TRBV11-2 with TRBJ1-4; the D gene is possibly TRBD1 (5 bases). The length of the CDR3 is 13 residues. Germline V gene lookup returns CDR1 SGHAT and CDR2 FQNNGV. The germline V and J ends were trimmed by 3 bases and 5 bases, with 7 bases remaining between them. The CDR3 nucleotides read TGTGCCAGCAGCTTCCGACAGAATGAAAAACTGTTTTTT. Protein sequence: CASSFRQNEKLFF.

The V call is TRBV19, the J call TRBJ2-2; 13 bases align to TRBD2. This CDR3 region has 16 residues. Germline CDR1 reads LNHDA; CDR2 reads SQIVND (reference sequence). V shed 5 bases, J shed 7 bases, and the junction held 7 bases outside the gene matches. The CDR3 protein is CASSSGLAGIGGELFF. CDR3 in DNA: TGTGCCAGTAGTTCGGGACTAGCGGGAATTGGCGGGGAGCTGTTTTTT.

The chain uses TRBV29-1 and TRBJ2-7, with a weak D call TRBD1 (5 bases). The CDR3 totals 14 residues. V dropped 0 bases and J dropped 3 bases, with 12 bases sitting between them. The germline gives CDR1 SQVTM, CDR2 ANQGSEA. The chain's CDR3 is CSVEDFQGIYEQYF. CDR3 DNA: TGCAGCGTTGAAGATTTCCAGGGTATCTACGAGCAGTACTTC.

This clone has a single count. The chain joins TRBV10-3 to TRBJ2-5; D not resolved. There are 12 residues in the CDR3. CDR1 is ENHRY, CDR2 SYGVKD, per germline. V was cut by 2 bases and J by 3 bases, with 4 bases left in between. CDR3 sequence: CAISEVEETQYF. Here the CDR3 DNA reads TGTGCCATCAGTGAGGTGGAAGAGACCCAGTACTTC.

The chain has TRBV10-1 and TRBJ2-5; the match to TRBD1 covers 7 bases. The J segment lost 1 base and the V segment lost 4 bases, leaving 0 bases of the junction unmatched. The CDR3 has 13 residues. Germline CDR1 WNHNN, CDR2 SYGVQD (reference sequence). For the CDR3, the DNA is TGCGCCAGCAGTGCAGGGGGCCAAGAGACCCAGTACTTC. Its protein product is CASSAGGQETQYF.

This chain links TRBV19 with TRBJ2-3, with TRBD2 identical over 12 bases. This CDR3 contains 16 residues. The V segment lost 5 bases and the J segment 3 bases; nucleotides outside the gene matches: 6. The germline gives CDR1 LNHDA, CDR2 SQIVND (reference sequence). The CDR3 nucleotides read TGTGCCAGTAGTCTAACCGGGACTAGCGGGACAGATACGCAGTATTTT. The encoded protein is CASSLTGTSGTDTQYF.

The V gene is TRBV19, the J gene TRBJ1-3, with D unresolved. CDR1 and CDR2 from the germline V gene are LNHDA and SQIVND (reference sequence). This CDR3 comprises 13 residues. Trimming removed 6 bases at V and 0 bases at J, with 6 bases between. CDR3 region: CASRGNSGNTIYF. CDR3 nucleotides: TGTGCCAGTAGGGGTAACTCTGGAAACACCATATATTTT.

The J gene is TRBJ2-5, the V gene TRBV5-4, with a weak D call TRBD2 (5 bases). V was pared by 0 bases and J by 4 bases, with 13 bases between. The germline V gene encodes CDR1 SGHNT and CDR2 YYREEE (reference sequence). The CDR3 sequence is 15 residues long. The CDR3 spells CASSLELSGRETQYF. The CDR3 bases are TGTGCCAGCAGCTTGGAACTCAGCGGCCGAGAGACCCAGTACTTC. Full variable domain (missing parts from reference TRBV5-4 and TRBJ2-5): ETGVTQSPTHLIKTRGQQVTLRCSSQSGHNTVSWYQQALGQGPQFIFQYYREEENGRGNFPPRFSGLQFPNYSSELNVNALELDDSALYLCASSLELSGRETQYFGPGTRLLVL.

The chain combines TRBV28 with TRBJ1-2, with a tentative D call TRBD1 (5 bases). The CDR3 is made up of 12 amino acids. Per the germline V gene, CDR1 is MDHEN and CDR2 is SYDVKM. Deletions cut 8 bases from V and 12 bases from J, with 19 bases between. In DNA form, the CDR3 reads TGTGCCAGCGGGCCCGGCTCGTGGGGCCACACCTTC. It codes for CASGPGSWGHTF.

The gene calls are TRBV11-2 and TRBJ2-3; D is possibly TRBD2 (7 bases). V lost 3 bases and J 2 bases, leaving 15 bases between the germline ends. From germline, CDR1 is SGHAT and CDR2 FQNNGV. The CDR3 is made up of 16 amino acids. CDR3 residues: CASSLGGTHITDTQYF. The CDR3 nucleotides read TGTGCCAGCAGCTTGGGGGGGACACATATCACAGATACGCAGTATTTT. Together with reference TRBV11-2 and TRBJ2-3, the CDR3 gives the full variable domain: EAGVAQSPRYKIIEKRQSVAFWCNPISGHATLYWYQQILGQGPKLLIQFQNNGVVDDSQLPKDRFSAERLKGVDSTLKIQPAKLEDSAVYLCASSLGGTHITDTQYFGPGTRLTVL.

V and J are TRBV5-6 and TRBJ1-2, with D possibly being TRBD1 (6 bases). Trimming shortened V by 1 base and J by 0 bases, and 7 bases separated the two germline ends. Germline V gene data show CDR1 as SGHDT and CDR2 as YYEEEE. This CDR3 is built from 14 residues. Here the CDR3 DNA reads TGTGCCAGCAGCTTGACAGGGACTAACTATGGCTACACCTTC. This gives the protein CASSLTGTNYGYTF.

V and J are TRBV9 and TRBJ2-1, with a possible D match to TRBD2 (5 bases). CDR3 size: 16 residues. From germline, CDR1 is SGDLS and CDR2 YYNGEE. The V and J ends lost 4 bases and 0 bases respectively, with 14 bases between them. The CDR3 here is CASSPRAVGSYNEQFF. The CDR3, as DNA: TGTGCCAGCAGCCCCCGAGCGGTCGGCTCCTACAATGAGCAGTTCTTC. The whole variable domain, remainder taken from reference TRBV9 and TRBJ2-1, is DSGVTQTPKHLITATGQRVTLRCSPRSGDLSVYWYQQSLDQGLQFLIQYYNGEERAKGNILERFSAQQFPDLHSELNLSSLELGDSALYFCASSPRAVGSYNEQFFGPGTRLTVL.

The chain uses TRBV7-9 and TRBJ2-3; 10 bases fit TRBD2. The V and J ends lost 2 bases and 4 bases, in that order; junction bases with no gene match: 3. The CDR3 runs 15 residues. Germline values: CDR1 SEHNR, CDR2 FQNEAQ (reference sequence). This chain's CDR3 is CASSLSGGAADTQYF. The CDR3, as DNA: TGTGCCAGCAGCTTAAGCGGGGGGGCCGCAGATACGCAGTATTTT.